This T cell receptor beta chain was sequenced during a study of beta chain features in type 1 diabetes. As every portion of the isolated RNA was reverse transcribed, the sequencing read expressed TCRB transcripts. Using immunoSEQ multiplex PCR, the repertoire was profiled, and TCRdb retains in-frame clones only, with some absent. This table has roughly 700,000 clones, around an eighth appearing once. This clone has just a few counts. Its target is unknown. Study observations and caveats: Significant though moderate, a shortening of TCRB CDR3s appeared in all four CD4+ subsets of Type 1 diabetes patients. Sequencing the cDNA could make cells with high TCR expression show up more than they should.

Unmatched junction bases numbered 8, after V lost 2 bases and J lost 5 bases. This CDR3 has 16 amino acids. The germline V gene has CDR1 ENHRY and CDR2 SYGVKD. The clonotype originates from a man younger than 35 with type 1 diabetes. The sample taken for sequencing was naive CD4+ T cells from blood. This rearrangement joins TRBV10-3 to TRBJ2-5; 10 bases fit TRBD2. The CDR3 spells CAISERSGGAQETQYF. CDR3 DNA: TGTGCCATCAGTGAGCGCAGCGGGGGGGCCCAGGAGACCCAGTACTTC.